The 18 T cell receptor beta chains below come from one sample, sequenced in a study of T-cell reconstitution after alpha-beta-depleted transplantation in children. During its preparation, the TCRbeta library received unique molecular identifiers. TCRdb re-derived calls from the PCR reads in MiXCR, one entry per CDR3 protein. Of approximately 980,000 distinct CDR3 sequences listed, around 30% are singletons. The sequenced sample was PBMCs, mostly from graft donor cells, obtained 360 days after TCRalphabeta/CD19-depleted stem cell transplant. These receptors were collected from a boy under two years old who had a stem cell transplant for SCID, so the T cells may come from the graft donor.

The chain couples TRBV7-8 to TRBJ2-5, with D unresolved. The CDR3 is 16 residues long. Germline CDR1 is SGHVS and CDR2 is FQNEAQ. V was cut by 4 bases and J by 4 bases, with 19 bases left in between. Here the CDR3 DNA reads TGTGCCAGCAGCTCGAGATGGGTTGGAGCCAGAGAGACCCAGTACTTC. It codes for CASSSRWVGARETQYF.

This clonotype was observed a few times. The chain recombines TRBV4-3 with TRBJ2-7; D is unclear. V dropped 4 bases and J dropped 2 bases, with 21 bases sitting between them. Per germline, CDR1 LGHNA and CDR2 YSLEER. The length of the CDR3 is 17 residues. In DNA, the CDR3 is TGCGCCAGCAGCCCCACCACCTCCCCAGGCCAGCCCTACGAGCAGTACTTC. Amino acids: CASSPTTSPGQPYEQYF.

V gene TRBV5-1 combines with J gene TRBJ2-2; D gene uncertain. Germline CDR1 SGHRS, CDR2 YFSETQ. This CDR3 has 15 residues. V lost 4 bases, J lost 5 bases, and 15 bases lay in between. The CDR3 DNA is TGCGCCAGCAGCCCGCAGGTTGTATGGACCGGGGAGCTGTTTTTT. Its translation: CASSPQVVWTGELFF.

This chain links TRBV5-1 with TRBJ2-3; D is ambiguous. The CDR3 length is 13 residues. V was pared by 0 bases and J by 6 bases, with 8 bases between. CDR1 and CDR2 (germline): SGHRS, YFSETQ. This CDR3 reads CASSLDLVDTQYF. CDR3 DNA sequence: TGCGCCAGCAGCTTGGACTTAGTGGATACGCAGTATTTT.

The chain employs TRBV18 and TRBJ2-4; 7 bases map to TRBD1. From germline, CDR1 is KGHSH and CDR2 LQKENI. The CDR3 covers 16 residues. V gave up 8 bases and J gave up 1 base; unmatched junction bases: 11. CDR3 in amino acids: CASASGNRGAKNIQYF. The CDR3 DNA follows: TGTGCCAGCGCCTCGGGAAACAGGGGTGCCAAAAACATTCAGTACTTC.

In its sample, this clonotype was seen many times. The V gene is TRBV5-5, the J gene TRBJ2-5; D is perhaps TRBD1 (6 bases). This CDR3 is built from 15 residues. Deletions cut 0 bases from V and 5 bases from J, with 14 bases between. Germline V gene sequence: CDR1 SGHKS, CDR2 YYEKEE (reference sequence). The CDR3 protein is CASSLVAGEWETQYF. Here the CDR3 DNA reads TGTGCCAGCAGCTTGGTGGCAGGGGAATGGGAGACCCAGTACTTC.

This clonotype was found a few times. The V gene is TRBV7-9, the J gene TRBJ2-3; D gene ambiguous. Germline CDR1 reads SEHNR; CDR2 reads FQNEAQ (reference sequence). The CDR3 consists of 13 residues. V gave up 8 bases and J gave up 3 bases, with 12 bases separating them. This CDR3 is CASLLVGTDTQYF. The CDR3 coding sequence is TGTGCCAGCCTCCTAGTAGGGACAGATACGCAGTATTTT.

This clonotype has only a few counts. In DNA, the CDR3 is TGTGCCAGCAGCCCCGGGACTAGCGGACTGTACGAGCAGTACTTC. It translates to CASSPGTSGLYEQYF. The chain carries TRBV3-1 and TRBJ2-7; 11 bases align to TRBD2. Germline CDR1 reads LGHDT; CDR2 reads YNNKEL (reference sequence). CDR3 length: 15 residues. Trimming cost V 4 bases and J 4 bases; bases outside gene matches: 6.

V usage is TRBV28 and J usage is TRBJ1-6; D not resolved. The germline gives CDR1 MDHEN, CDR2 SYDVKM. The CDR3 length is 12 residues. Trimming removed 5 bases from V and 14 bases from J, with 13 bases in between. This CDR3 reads CASSPQRISLHF. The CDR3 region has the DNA TGTGCCAGCAGTCCTCAACGTATCTCCCTCCACTTT.

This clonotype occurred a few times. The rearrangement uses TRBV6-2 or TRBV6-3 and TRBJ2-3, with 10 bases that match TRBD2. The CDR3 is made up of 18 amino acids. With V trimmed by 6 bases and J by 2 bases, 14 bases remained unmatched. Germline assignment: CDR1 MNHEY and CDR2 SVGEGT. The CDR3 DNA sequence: TGTGCCAGCAGCCACGCACCTCTTCTAGCGGGGGACACAGATACGCAGTATTTT. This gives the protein CASSHAPLLAGDTDTQYF.

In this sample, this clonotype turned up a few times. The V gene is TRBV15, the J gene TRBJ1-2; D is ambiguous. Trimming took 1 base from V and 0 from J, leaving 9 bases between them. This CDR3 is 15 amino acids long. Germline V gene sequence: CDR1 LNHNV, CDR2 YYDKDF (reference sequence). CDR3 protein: CATSRVVGSNYGYTF. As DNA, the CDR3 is TGTGCCACCAGCAGAGTTGTAGGGTCTAACTATGGCTACACCTTC.

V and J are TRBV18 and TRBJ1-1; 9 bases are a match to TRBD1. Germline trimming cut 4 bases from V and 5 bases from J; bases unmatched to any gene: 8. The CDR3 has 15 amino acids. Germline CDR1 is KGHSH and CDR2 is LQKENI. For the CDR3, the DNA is TGTGCCAGCTCACTTGGACAGGGGATGAGTACTGAAGCTTTCTTT. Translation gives CASSLGQGMSTEAFF.

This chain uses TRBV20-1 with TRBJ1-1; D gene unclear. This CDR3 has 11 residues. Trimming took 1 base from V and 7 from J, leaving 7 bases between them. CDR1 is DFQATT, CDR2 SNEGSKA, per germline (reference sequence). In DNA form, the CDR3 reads TGCAGTGCTAGAGCAGATCTTGAAGCTTTCTTT. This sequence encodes CSARADLEAFF.

The CDR3 DNA reads as TGTGCCAGCAGCGCCAACCCCCAAATTAACTATGGCTACACCTTC. The encoded protein is CASSANPQINYGYTF. The J gene is TRBJ1-2, the V gene TRBV9; unclear D gene. Trimming took 3 bases from V and 1 from J, leaving 13 bases between them. Germline values: CDR1 SGDLS, CDR2 YYNGEE. The CDR3 contains 15 residues.

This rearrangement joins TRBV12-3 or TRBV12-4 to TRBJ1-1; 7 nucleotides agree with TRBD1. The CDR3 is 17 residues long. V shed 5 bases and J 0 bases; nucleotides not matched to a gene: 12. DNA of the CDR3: TGTGCCAGCAGTCCCCGACAGGGAAGAGAAATGAACACTGAAGCTTTCTTT. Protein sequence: CASSPRQGREMNTEAFF.

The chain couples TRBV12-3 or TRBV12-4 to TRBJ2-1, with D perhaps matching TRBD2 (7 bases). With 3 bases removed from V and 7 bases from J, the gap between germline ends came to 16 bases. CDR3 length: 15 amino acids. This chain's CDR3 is CASSLSGGPRNEQFF. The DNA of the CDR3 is TGTGCCAGCAGTTTGTCCGGGGGGCCTCGGAATGAGCAGTTCTTC.

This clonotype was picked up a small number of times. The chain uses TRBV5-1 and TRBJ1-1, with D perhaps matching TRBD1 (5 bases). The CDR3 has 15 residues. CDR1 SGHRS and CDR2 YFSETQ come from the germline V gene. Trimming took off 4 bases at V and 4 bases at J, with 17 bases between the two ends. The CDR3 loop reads CASSVTLGGATEAFF. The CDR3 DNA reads TGCGCCAGCAGCGTCACCTTAGGAGGGGCCACTGAAGCTTTCTTT.

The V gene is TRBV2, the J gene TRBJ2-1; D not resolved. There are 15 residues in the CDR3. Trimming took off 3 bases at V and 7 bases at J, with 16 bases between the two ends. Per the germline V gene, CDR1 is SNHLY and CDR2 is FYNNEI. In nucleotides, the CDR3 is TGTGCCAGCAGTGAGGGGTTCGACGGCCTTAATGAGCAGTTCTTC. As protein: CASSEGFDGLNEQFF.